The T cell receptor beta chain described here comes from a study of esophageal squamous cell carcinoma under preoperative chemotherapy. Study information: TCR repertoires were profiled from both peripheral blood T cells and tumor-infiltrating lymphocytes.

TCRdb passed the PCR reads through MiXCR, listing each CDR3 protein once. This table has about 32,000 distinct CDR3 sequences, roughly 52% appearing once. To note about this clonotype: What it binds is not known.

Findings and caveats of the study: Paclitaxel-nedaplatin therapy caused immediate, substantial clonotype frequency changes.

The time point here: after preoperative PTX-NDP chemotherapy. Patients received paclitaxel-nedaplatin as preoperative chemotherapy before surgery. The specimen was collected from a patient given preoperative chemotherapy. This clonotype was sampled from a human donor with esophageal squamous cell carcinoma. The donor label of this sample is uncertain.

The CDR3 sequence is CASSLDGLAGGAKDTQYF. CDR3 DNA: TGTGCCAGCAGCTTAGATGGACTGGCGGGGGGAGCCAAGGACACGCAGTACTTC. The chain joins TRBV7-2 to TRBJ2-3; TRBD2 matches 8 bases. The J call is doubtful: the DNA matches TRBJ2-7 better. Per germline, CDR1 SGHTA and CDR2 FQGNSA. The CDR3 totals 18 residues.